A selection of T cell receptor beta chains follows, all from one sample in a study of T cell responses to AZD1222 COVID-19 vaccine. Assay used: immunoSEQ multiplex PCR; TCRdb lists only in-frame clones, some missing. The table lists around 70,000 clones, 75% to 90% of them singletons. Sequenced material: peripheral blood, taken on day 0 of AZD1222 vaccination. These receptors all stem from an adult in good health. Both conserved end residues are part of each CDR3. D genes are given only for firm matches. Not every row has a clone size; where given, it reads once, few, many or a size class.

>TRBV19|TRBJ1-5|few|TRBD1
TGTGCCAGTAGTGACGACAGGGGGCCTAATCAGCCCCAGCATTTT
CASSDDRGPNQPQHF
>TRBV28|TRBJ2-1|NA|NA
TGTGCCAGCAGTTTAGGGTATGAGCAGTTCTTC
CASSLGYEQFF
>TRBV6-5|TRBJ2-3|NA|NA
TGTGCCAGCAGGCCACCACTAGGGGAGAATGGTGCGCAGTATTTT
CASRPPLGENGAQYF
>TRBV5-8|TRBJ1-1|NA|NA
TGTGCCAGCAGCGTATACAGGGTTGGGCACACTGAAGCTTTCTTT
CASSVYRVGHTEAFF
>TRBV12-3/TRBV12-4|TRBJ1-3|NA|NA
TGTGCCAGCAGTTTCGGAAACACCATATATTTT
CASSFGNTIYF
>TRBV7-9|TRBJ2-7|once|TRBD2
TGTGCCAGCAGCTTGCGGGGGATCTACGAGCAGTACTTC
CASSLRGIYEQYF
>TRBV5-4|TRBJ2-3|NA|NA
TGTGCCAGCAGCTCCGTGAACCCAGATACGCAGTATTTT
CASSSVNPDTQYF
>TRBV10-3|TRBJ2-7|NA|TRBD2
TGTGCCAGCCAAAGAGGGCTAGCGGGAACCGTGCAGTCCTACGAGCAGTACTTC
CASQRGLAGTVQSYEQYF
>TRBV5-1|TRBJ1-1|NA|NA
TGCGCCAGCAGCACAGGGTACACTGAAGCTTTCTTT
CASSTGYTEAFF
>TRBV12-1|TRBJ1-5|NA|NA
TGTGCCAGCGAGAGGGGGGTGCAGCCCCAGCATTTT
CASERGVQPQHF
>TRBV4-2|TRBJ2-1|NA|TRBD2
TGTGCCAGCAGCCAAGATGTCACTAGCGGGGGGAACAATGAGCAGTTCTTC
CASSQDVTSGGNNEQFF
>TRBV27|TRBJ2-7|NA|TRBD2
TGTGCCACCCAAACTCAAGCTAGCGGGAGCTACGAGCAGTACTTC
CATQTQASGSYEQYF
>TRBV5-4|TRBJ1-3|NA|NA
TGTGCCAGCAGCCGGAGGGCAGGGACTGGAAACACCATATATTTT
CASSRRAGTGNTIYF
>TRBV9|TRBJ1-2|NA|TRBD1
TGTGCCAGCGACGACAGGGTTGGCTACACCTTC
CASDDRVGYTF
>TRBV12-5|TRBJ1-2|few|NA
TGTGCTAGTGGTCCAGCTGACAGAACTTATAAATATGGCTACACCTTC
CASGPADRTYKYGYTF
>TRBV4-2|TRBJ2-1|few|TRBD2
TGTGCCAGCAGCCATTCTGGGTCAGCGGGATCCTACAATGAGCAGTTCTTC
CASSHSGSAGSYNEQFF
>TRBV19|TRBJ1-2|NA|NA
TGTGCCAGTAGTATAACCAGGGGCAAAAACTATGGCTACACCTTC
CASSITRGKNYGYTF
>TRBV9|TRBJ1-6|NA|NA
TGTGCCAGCAGCGTCGGGGTCGGCAATTCACCCCTCCACTTT
CASSVGVGNSPLHF
>TRBV19|TRBJ1-2|NA|TRBD1
TGTGCCAGTAGTGACAGACAGGGGGCTAGCTATGGCTACACCTTC
CASSDRQGASYGYTF
>TRBV2|TRBJ2-3|NA|NA
TGTGCCAGCAGTGAAAGGACGACTAACACAGATACGCAGTATTTT
CASSERTTNTDTQYF
>TRBV7-9|TRBJ2-4|NA|NA
TGTGCCAGCAGCTTATTGGGTATAGCCAAAAACATTCAGTACTTC
CASSLLGIAKNIQYF
>TRBV3-1/TRBV3-2|TRBJ1-1|NA|TRBD1
TGTGCCAGCAGCACCGGACAGGGGGTTGGAACTTTCTTT
CASSTGQGVGTFF
>TRBV7-9|TRBJ2-7|NA|NA
TGTGCCAGCAGCGTTTTCGGGACACAGTCCTACGAGCAGTACTTC
CASSVFGTQSYEQYF